This T cell receptor (beta chain) originates from a study of OX40 agonist ivuxolimab in advanced cancers. Study background: About 40% of patients had received prior checkpoint inhibitor therapy. Study-wide points: Relative to CD4+, CD8+ T cells held more expanded clones on average.

The ends were cut back, 7 bases at V and 4 bases at J, with 14 bases in the middle. The CDR3 is 14 amino acids. The germline V gene encodes CDR1 SNHLY and CDR2 FYNNEI. In regard to this clone: What it binds is unknown.

Profiling relied on immunoSEQ multiplex PCR, and the TCRdb table lists in-frame clones only, not all of them. The data contain more than 50,000 clones, about nine tenths of them singletons. This TCR came from an adult with an advanced solid tumor such as melanoma, head and neck, liver or kidney cancer. The V gene is TRBV2, the J gene TRBJ2-1; D not resolved. The sequenced sample was CD4+ or CD8+ T cells sorted from blood, obtained in a trial of the OX40 agonist ivuxolimab. DNA for the CDR3: TGTGCCAGCACACGGACGATGCAGTACAATGAGCAGTTCTTC. Amino acids: CASTRTMQYNEQFF.